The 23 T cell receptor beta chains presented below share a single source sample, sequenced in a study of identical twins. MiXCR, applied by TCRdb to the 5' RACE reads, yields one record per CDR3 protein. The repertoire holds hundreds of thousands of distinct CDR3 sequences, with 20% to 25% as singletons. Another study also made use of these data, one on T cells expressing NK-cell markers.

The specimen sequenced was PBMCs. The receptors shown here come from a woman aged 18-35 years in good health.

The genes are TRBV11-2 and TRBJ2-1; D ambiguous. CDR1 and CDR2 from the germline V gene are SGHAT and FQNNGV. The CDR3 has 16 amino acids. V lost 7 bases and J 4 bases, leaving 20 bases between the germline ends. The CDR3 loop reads CASILGWDLGYNEQFF. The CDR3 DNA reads TGTGCCAGCATTCTCGGTTGGGATTTAGGATACAATGAGCAGTTCTTC.

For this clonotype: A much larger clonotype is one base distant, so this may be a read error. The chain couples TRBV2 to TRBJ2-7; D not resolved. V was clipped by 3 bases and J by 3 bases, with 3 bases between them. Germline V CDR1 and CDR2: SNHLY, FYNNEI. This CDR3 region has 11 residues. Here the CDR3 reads CASSDNYEQYF. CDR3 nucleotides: TGTGCCAGCAGTGACAACTACGAGCAGTACTTC.

CDR3 bases: TGCGCCAGCAGTGGGGGGACAGGGGGCCCCAACGAGCAGTACTTC. Translation gives CASSGGTGGPNEQYF. The V call is TRBV10-2, the J call TRBJ2-7, with TRBD1 matching 12 bases. The germline gives CDR1 WSHSY, CDR2 SAAADI. Trimming removed 4 bases from V and 5 bases from J; junction bases left unmatched: 6. The CDR3 runs to 15 residues.

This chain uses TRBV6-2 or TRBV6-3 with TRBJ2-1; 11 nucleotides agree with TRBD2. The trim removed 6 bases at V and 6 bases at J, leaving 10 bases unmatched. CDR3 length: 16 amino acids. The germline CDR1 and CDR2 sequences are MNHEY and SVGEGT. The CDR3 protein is CASSLTTSGDLNEQFF. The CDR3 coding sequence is TGTGCCAGCAGCCTTACGACTAGCGGGGACCTCAATGAGCAGTTCTTC.

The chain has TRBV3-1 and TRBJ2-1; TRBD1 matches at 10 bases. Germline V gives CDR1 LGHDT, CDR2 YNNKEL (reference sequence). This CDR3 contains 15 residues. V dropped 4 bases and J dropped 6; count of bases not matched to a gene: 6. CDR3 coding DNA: TGTGCCAGCAGCCCCCCGGGACAGGGGATCAATGAGCAGTTCTTC. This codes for CASSPPGQGINEQFF.

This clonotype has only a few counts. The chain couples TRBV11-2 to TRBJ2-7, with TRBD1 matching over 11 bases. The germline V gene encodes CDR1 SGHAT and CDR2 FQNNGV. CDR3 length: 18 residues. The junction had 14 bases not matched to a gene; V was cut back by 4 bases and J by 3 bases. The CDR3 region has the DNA TGTGCCAGCAGCTCGATCCGGGACAGGGGGATGGGTATCTACGAGCAGTACTTC. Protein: CASSSIRDRGMGIYEQYF.

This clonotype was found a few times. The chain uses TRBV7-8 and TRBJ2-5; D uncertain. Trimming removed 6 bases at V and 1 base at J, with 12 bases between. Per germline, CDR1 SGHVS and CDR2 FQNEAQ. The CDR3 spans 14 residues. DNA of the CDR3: TGTGCCAGCAGTGTCAGGAGTACCCAAGAGACCCAGTACTTC. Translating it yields CASSVRSTQETQYF.

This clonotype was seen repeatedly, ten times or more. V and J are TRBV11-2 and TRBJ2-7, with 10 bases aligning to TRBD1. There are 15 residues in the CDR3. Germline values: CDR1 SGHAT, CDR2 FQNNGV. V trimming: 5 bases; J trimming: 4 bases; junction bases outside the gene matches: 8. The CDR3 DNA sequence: TGTGCCAGCAGCCACAGACAGGGGGCTCGGTACGAGCAGTACTTC. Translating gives CASSHRQGARYEQYF.

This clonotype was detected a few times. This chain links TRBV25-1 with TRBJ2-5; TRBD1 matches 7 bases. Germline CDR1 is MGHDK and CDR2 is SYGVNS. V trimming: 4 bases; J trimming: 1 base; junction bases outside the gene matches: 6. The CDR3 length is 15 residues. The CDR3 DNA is TGTGCCAGCAGTGGAAACAGGGGCCCCCAAGAGACCCAGTACTTC. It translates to CASSGNRGPQETQYF.

The DNA of the CDR3 is TGCAGTGCCTTGACTAGCGAGAGTTCCTACAATGAGCAGTTCTTC. Its translation is CSALTSESSYNEQFF. The chain recombines TRBV20-1 with TRBJ2-1; TRBD2 aligns across 8 bases. There are 15 residues in the CDR3. V lost 6 bases to trimming and J lost 1 base; unmatched junction nucleotides: 8. The germline gives CDR1 DFQATT, CDR2 SNEGSKA (reference sequence).

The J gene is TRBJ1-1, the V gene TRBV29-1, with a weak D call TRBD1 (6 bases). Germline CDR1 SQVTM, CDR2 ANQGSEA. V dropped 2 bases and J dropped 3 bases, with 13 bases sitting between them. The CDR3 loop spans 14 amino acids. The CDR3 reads CSVERGAFDTEAFF. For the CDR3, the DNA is TGCAGCGTTGAACGGGGGGCTTTTGACACTGAAGCTTTCTTT.

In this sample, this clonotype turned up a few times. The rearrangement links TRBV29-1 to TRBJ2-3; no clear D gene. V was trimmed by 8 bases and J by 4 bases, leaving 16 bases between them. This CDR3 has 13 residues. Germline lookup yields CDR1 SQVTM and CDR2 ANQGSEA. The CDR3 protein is CSWVASASDTQYF. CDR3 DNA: TGCAGCTGGGTGGCTTCCGCCTCAGATACGCAGTATTTT.

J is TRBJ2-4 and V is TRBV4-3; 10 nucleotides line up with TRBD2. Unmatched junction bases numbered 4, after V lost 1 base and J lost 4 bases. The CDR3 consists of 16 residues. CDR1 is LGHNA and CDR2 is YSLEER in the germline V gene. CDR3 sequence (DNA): TGCGCCAGCAGCCAAGGTCCGACTAGCGGGAAAAACATTCAGTACTTC. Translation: CASSQGPTSGKNIQYF.

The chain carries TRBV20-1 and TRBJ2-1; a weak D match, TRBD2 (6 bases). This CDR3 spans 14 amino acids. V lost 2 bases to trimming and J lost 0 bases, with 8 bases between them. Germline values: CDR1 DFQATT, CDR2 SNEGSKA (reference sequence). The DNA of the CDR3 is TGCAGTGCTAGAATGGGGGGCTCCTACAATGAGCAGTTCTTC. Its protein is CSARMGGSYNEQFF.

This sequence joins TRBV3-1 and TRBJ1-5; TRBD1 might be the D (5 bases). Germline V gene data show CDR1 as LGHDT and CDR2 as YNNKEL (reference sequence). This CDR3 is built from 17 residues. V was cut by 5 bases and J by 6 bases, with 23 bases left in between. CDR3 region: CASSERRQRGEAQPQHF. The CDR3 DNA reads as TGTGCCAGCAGCGAACGAAGACAGAGGGGTGAGGCTCAGCCCCAGCATTTT.

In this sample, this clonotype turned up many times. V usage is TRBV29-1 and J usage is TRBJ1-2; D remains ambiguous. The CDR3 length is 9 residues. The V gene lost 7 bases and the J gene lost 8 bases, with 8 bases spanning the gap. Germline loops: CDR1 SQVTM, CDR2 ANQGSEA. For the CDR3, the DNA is TGCAGCGCACGTGAAGGCTACACCTTC. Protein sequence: CSAREGYTF.

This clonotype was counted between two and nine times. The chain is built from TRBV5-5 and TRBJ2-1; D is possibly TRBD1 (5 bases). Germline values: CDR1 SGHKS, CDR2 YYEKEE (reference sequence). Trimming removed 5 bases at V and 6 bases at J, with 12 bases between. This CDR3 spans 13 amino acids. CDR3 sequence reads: CASSPDQGNEQFF. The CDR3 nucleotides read TGTGCCAGCAGTCCCGATCAGGGCAATGAGCAGTTCTTC.

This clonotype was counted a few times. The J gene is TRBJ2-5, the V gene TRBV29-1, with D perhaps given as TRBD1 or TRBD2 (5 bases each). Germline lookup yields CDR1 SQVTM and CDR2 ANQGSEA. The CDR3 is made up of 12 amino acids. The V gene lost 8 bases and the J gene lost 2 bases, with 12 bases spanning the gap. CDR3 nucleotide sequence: TGCAGCTCTCGATGGGGGCAAGAGACCCAGTACTTC. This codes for CSSRWGQETQYF.

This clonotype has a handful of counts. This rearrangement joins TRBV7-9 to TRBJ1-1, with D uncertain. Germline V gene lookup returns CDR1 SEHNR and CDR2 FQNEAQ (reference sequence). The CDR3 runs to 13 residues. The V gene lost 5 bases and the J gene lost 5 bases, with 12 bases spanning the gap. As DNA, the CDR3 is TGTGCCAGCAGCGAGTGGCGAAGTACTGAAGCTTTCTTT. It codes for CASSEWRSTEAFF.

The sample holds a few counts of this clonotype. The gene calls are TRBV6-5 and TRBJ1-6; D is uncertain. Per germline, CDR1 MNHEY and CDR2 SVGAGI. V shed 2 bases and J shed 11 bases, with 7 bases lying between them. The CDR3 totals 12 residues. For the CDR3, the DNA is TGTGCCAGCAGTTACCGTAGAGCACCCCTCCACTTT. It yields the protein CASSYRRAPLHF.

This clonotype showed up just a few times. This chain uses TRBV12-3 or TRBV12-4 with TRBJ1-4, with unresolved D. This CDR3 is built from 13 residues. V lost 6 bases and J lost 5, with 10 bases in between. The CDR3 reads CASSPDYNEKLFF. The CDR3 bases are TGTGCCAGCAGCCCCGACTACAATGAAAAACTGTTTTTT.

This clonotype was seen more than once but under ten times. CDR3 bases: TGTGCCAGCAGCTTCCAGCAGGTAGAGACCCAGTACTTC. Amino acid sequence: CASSFQQVETQYF. The V call is TRBV13, the J call TRBJ2-5; D call uncertain. V lost 3 bases, J lost 4 bases, and 9 bases lay in between. This CDR3 comprises 13 residues. CDR1 and CDR2 from the germline V gene are PRHDT and FYEKMQ (reference sequence).

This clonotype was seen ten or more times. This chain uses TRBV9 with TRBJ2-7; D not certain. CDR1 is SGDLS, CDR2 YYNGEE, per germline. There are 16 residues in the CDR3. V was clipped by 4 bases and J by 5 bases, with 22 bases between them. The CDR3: CASSPRAGSSGNEQYF. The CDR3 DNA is TGTGCCAGCAGCCCCCGAGCCGGGTCCTCTGGGAACGAGCAGTACTTC.